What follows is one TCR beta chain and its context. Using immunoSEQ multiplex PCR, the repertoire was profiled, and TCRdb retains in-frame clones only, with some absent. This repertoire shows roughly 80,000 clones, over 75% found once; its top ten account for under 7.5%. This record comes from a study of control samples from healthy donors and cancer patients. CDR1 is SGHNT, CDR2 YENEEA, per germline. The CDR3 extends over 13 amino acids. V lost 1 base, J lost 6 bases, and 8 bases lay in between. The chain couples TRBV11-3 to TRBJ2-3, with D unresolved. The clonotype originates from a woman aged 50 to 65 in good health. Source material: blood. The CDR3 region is CASSLGQGDTQYF. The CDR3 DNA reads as TGTGCCAGCAGCTTAGGACAAGGGGATACGCAGTATTTT.